The present TCR beta chain was sequenced within a study of blood T cell repertoires in COVID-19. As for the study in general: Acute and convalescent COVID-19 samples came from the United States, Italy and Spain.

Method: immunoSEQ multiplex PCR; TCRdb's copy keeps in-frame clones and lacks some. The data contain 130,000 to 150,000 clones, more than 70% of them seen just once; the ten biggest clones take up 2.3%. Germline CDR1 reads SGHTA; CDR2 reads FQGNSA. V shed 4 bases and J 5 bases; nucleotides not matched to a gene: 6. CDR3 length: 15 amino acids. The rearrangement uses TRBV7-2 and TRBJ2-1, with 9 bases that match TRBD2. The clonotype originates from a human donor in a cohort sampled during active COVID-19. The sequenced sample consisted of peripheral blood. In DNA, the CDR3 is TGTGCCAGCAGCTCCCAGACTAGCGGCCACAATGAGCAGTTCTTC. Residues: CASSSQTSGHNEQFF.